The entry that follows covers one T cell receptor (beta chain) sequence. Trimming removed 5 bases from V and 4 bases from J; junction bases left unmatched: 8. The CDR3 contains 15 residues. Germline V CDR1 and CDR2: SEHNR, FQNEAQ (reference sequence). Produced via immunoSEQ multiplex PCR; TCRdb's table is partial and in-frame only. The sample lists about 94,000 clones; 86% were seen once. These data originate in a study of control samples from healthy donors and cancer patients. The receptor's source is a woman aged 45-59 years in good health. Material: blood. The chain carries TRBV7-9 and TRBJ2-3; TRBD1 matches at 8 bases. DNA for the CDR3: TGTGCCAGCAGCCTCACAGGGGGTATCGCAGATACGCAGTATTTT. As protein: CASSLTGGIADTQYF.